This T cell receptor (beta chain) was captured by sequencing in a study of spatial heterogeneity in lung cancer. General study results and limits: Within tumors, counts of expanded alpha and beta TCRs tracked tumor mutation counts.

TCRdb itself ran the 5' RACE reads through MiXCR, one entry per CDR3 protein. There are thousands of distinct CDR3 sequences in the sample; 7.5% to 8% occur only once, and around 30% lies in the top ten. About this clonotype: Antigen specificity is unknown.

The time point denotes: sample taken at primary tumor resection. The germline gives CDR1 SGHAT, CDR2 FQNNGV. The CDR3 totals 14 residues. Trimming shortened V by 5 bases and J by 4 bases, and 12 bases separated the two germline ends. Source: lung tumor tissue, taken at surgery. The genes are TRBV11-2 and TRBJ1-5; maybe TRBD1 (5 bases). The receptor was isolated from a female donor with early-stage non-small cell lung cancer. The DNA for the CDR3 is TGTGCCAGCAGCCTCTCAGACAGTAATCAGCCCCAGCATTTT. Translated, it gives CASSLSDSNQPQHF.